A single sample gave rise to the 18 T cell receptor beta chains below, sequenced in a study of long-term antiretroviral therapy in people with HIV. At survey level, the immunoSEQ assay was run in its v3.0 version. Assay used: immunoSEQ multiplex PCR; TCRdb lists only in-frame clones, some missing. The sample carries under 25,000 clones, about 86% recorded once. The sample was unsorted PBMCs, taken 1.3 years after starting antiretroviral therapy. The receptors derive from a man aged 55-75 years with HIV.

The count of this clone is one. The chain recombines TRBV5-3 with TRBJ2-1, with TRBD2 matching over 10 bases. TRBV5-3 belongs to the ORF category, with a function that is uncertain. Germline trimming cut 4 bases from V and 8 bases from J; bases unmatched to any gene: 12. The CDR3 extends over 16 amino acids. CDR3 residues: CARSMSPAGGIDEQFF. The CDR3 DNA sequence: TGTGCCAGAAGCATGTCCCCAGCGGGAGGGATCGATGAGCAGTTCTTC.

The chain couples TRBV27 to TRBJ2-5; 7 bases map to TRBD2. Germline assignment: CDR1 MNHEY and CDR2 SMNVEV (reference sequence). The CDR3 covers 14 residues. Trimming at V came to 3 bases and at J to 3 bases, leaving 4 bases not matched to a gene. The DNA for the CDR3 is TGTGCCAGCAGTTTTCGGGACTATAAAGAGACCCAGTACTTC. Translated, it gives CASSFRDYKETQYF.

Here the CDR3 reads CASSLVVDRLGNEQFF. CDR3 DNA sequence: TGTGCCAGCAGCTTAGTGGTGGACAGATTGGGCAATGAGCAGTTCTTC. The chain joins TRBV11-1 to TRBJ2-1; TRBD1 is a possible D gene (6 bases). V was trimmed by 1 base and J by 6 bases, leaving 16 bases between them. Looked up from germline, CDR1 is SGHAT and CDR2 is FQDESV (reference sequence). CDR3 length: 16 amino acids.

V usage is TRBV13 and J usage is TRBJ2-3, with D possibly TRBD1 on 6 matching bases. The V and J ends lost 0 bases and 3 bases respectively, with 16 bases between them. The CDR3 spans 17 residues. Looked up from germline, CDR1 is PRHDT and CDR2 is FYEKMQ (reference sequence). The CDR3 DNA sequence: TGTGCCAGCAGCTTAGGGCGAACAGGGTTAGAAACAGATACGCAGTATTTT. This gives the protein CASSLGRTGLETDTQYF.

This rearrangement joins TRBV7-2 to TRBJ2-7; TRBD2 is a possible D gene (6 bases). Trimming took 3 bases from V and 0 from J, leaving 9 bases between them. The CDR3 is 14 residues long. Germline lookup yields CDR1 SGHTA and CDR2 FQGNSA. CDR3 DNA sequence: TGTGCCAGCAGCTTGCTAGCGAGCTCCTACGAGCAGTACTTC. Its protein is CASSLLASSYEQYF.

The chain is built from TRBV7-9 and TRBJ2-3; 7 bases align to TRBD2. CDR1 and CDR2 from the germline V gene are SEHNR and FQNEAQ (reference sequence). V was clipped by 0 bases and J by 0 bases; unmatched bases: 6. The CDR3 is 17 amino acids. The CDR3 nucleotides are TGTGCCAGCAGCTTAGCGCTAGATAGCGGGAGCACAGATACGCAGTATTTT. Encoded protein: CASSLALDSGSTDTQYF.

The rearrangement links TRBV5-1 to TRBJ2-1; 7 bases map to TRBD2. The V and J ends lost 4 bases and 1 base, in that order; junction bases with no gene match: 5. Germline V gene data show CDR1 as SGHRS and CDR2 as YFSETQ. The CDR3 covers 15 residues. CDR3 region: CASSPTGGSYNEQFF. Here the CDR3 DNA reads TGCGCCAGCAGCCCAACGGGGGGATCCTACAATGAGCAGTTCTTC. The full variable domain, its missing parts supplied by reference TRBV5-1 and TRBJ2-1, is KAGVTQTPRYLIKTRGQQVTLSCSPISGHRSVSWYQQTPGQGLQFLFEYFSETQRNKGNFPGRFSGRQFSNSRSEMNVSTLELGDSALYLCASSPTGGSYNEQFFGPGTRLTVL.

The chain carries TRBV18 and TRBJ2-2; D is unresolved. CDR1 KGHSH and CDR2 LQKENI come from the germline V gene. This CDR3 has 14 amino acids. V shed 6 bases and J shed 3 bases, with 11 bases lying between them. The CDR3 DNA reads as TGTGCCAGCTCCGCGAGCCGGGACACCGGGGAGCTGTTTTTT. Its translation is CASSASRDTGELFF.

The CDR3 region is CASSSGLAGGQETQYF. For the CDR3, the DNA is TGTGCCAGCAGCTCAGGACTAGCGGGAGGTCAAGAGACCCAGTACTTC. The chain recombines TRBV5-4 with TRBJ2-5; 14 bases match TRBD2. The V gene end was trimmed by 3 bases and the J gene end by 2 bases; junction bases not matched to a gene: 3. CDR1 and CDR2 (germline): SGHNT, YYREEE (reference sequence). The CDR3 contains 16 residues.

The V and J genes are TRBV11-2 and TRBJ2-2, with a tentative D call TRBD1 (5 bases). Trimming took 4 bases from V and 6 from J, leaving 21 bases between them. CDR1 and CDR2 from the germline V gene are SGHAT and FQNNGV. The CDR3 has 17 amino acids. The CDR3, as DNA: TGTGCCAGCAGCTATGTGGCCAGTACAGGACCGGCCGGGGAGCTGTTTTTT. It is translated as CASSYVASTGPAGELFF.

The CDR3 reads CAWKSTSGANVLTF. CDR3 coding DNA: TGTGCCTGGAAAAGTACCTCTGGGGCCAACGTCCTGACTTTC. The V and J genes are TRBV30 and TRBJ2-6; D not certain. Per germline, CDR1 GTSNPN and CDR2 SVGIG (reference sequence). This CDR3 has 14 amino acids. Between the trimmed V and J ends, which lost 4 bases and 0 bases, there was a span of 7 bases.

The rearrangement joins TRBV27 to TRBJ2-5; D ambiguous. V was cut by 3 bases and J by 0 bases, with 5 bases left in between. Germline loops: CDR1 MNHEY, CDR2 SMNVEV (reference sequence). There are 13 residues in the CDR3. In DNA, the CDR3 is TGTGCCAGCAGTTTTAGTTACCAAGAGACCCAGTACTTC. Its translation: CASSFSYQETQYF.

This clone has a single count. The chain links TRBV19 to TRBJ1-3, with D tentatively TRBD1 (6 bases). Trimming left V 7 bases short and J 0 bases short, with 19 bases between. The CDR3 runs 17 residues. Per the germline V gene, CDR1 is LNHDA and CDR2 is SQIVND (reference sequence). The CDR3 is CASITGDTGFSGNTIYF. Here the CDR3 DNA reads TGTGCCAGTATCACCGGGGACACGGGATTCTCTGGAAACACCATATATTTT.

This clone was seen only a few times. This rearrangement joins TRBV28 to TRBJ2-7; D gene ambiguous. This CDR3 is 14 amino acids long. V dropped 1 base and J dropped 0 bases, with 7 bases sitting between them. Germline assignment: CDR1 MDHEN and CDR2 SYDVKM. DNA of the CDR3: TGTGCCAGCAGTTTATACTTAGACTCCTACGAGCAGTACTTC. This translates into CASSLYLDSYEQYF.

The chain couples TRBV6-5 to TRBJ2-1; TRBD2 is a possible D gene (6 bases). The germline V gene encodes CDR1 MNHEY and CDR2 SVGAGI. CDR3 length equals 15 residues. Between the trimmed V and J ends, which lost 2 bases and 3 bases, there was a span of 11 bases. CDR3 coding DNA: TGTGCCAGCAGTTACGATAGCGGCTACTACAATGAGCAGTTCTTC. This sequence encodes CASSYDSGYYNEQFF.

The gene calls are TRBV29-1 and TRBJ2-5; 9 nucleotides align to TRBD1. The germline gives CDR1 SQVTM, CDR2 ANQGSEA. The CDR3 runs to 14 residues. Unmatched junction bases numbered 14, after V lost 7 bases and J lost 8 bases. This CDR3 reads CSGKAGQGGFTQYF. CDR3 DNA: TGCAGCGGAAAAGCGGGACAGGGAGGTTTCACCCAGTACTTC.

The chain is built from TRBV6-1 and TRBJ1-2, with D possibly being TRBD1 (6 bases). V was shortened by 5 bases and J by 4 bases, with 14 bases between the two germline ends. Germline V CDR1 and CDR2: MNHNS, SASEGT. The CDR3 covers 14 residues. CDR3 residues: CASSQQGTSYGYTF. The CDR3 DNA sequence: TGTGCCAGCAGTCAACAGGGAACCAGCTATGGCTACACCTTC.

This chain uses TRBV28 with TRBJ1-5; D is unresolved. This CDR3 comprises 13 residues. The V gene's germline CDR1 is MDHEN and CDR2 SYDVKM. The ends were cut back, 8 bases at V and 3 bases at J, with 11 bases in the middle. The CDR3 DNA is TGTGCCAGCTCCTATGAGGACAATCAGCCCCAGCATTTT. Translated, it gives CASSYEDNQPQHF.